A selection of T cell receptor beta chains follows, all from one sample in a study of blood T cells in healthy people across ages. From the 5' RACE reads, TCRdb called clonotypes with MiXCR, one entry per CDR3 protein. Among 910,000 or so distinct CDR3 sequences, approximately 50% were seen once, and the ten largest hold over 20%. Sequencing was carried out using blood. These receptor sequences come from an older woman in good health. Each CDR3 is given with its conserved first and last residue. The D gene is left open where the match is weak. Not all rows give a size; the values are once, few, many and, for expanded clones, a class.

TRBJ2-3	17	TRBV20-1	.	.	CSARSARVTIGTDTQYF	TGCAGTGCTAGGTCAGCCAGGGTGACGATAGGCACAGATACCCAGTATTTT
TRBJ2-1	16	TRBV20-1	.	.	CSALVLAVGGWNEQFF	TGCAGTGCCCTGGTCCTAGCCGTGGGGGGTTGGAATGAGCAGTTCTTC
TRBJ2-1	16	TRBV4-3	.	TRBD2	CASSQDWGLTYNEQFF	TGCGCCAGCAGCCAAGATTGGGGACTAACTTACAATGAGCAGTTCTTC
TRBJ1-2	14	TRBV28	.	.	CASTPGERSYGYTF	TGTGCCAGCACCCCGGGGGAGAGATCCTATGGCTACACCTTC
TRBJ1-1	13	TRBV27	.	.	CASSLFAGTEAFF	TGTGCCAGCAGTTTATTCGCGGGCACTGAAGCTTTCTTT
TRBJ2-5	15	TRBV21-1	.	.	CASNLSGTDKETQYF	TGTGCCAGCAACCTGTCTGGGACGGATAAAGAGACCCAGTACTTC
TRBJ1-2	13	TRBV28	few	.	CASSFGQPYGYTF	TGTGCCAGCAGTTTCGGGCAGCCCTATGGCTACACCTTC
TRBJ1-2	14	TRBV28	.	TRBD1	CASSGGQAPYGYTF	TGTGCCAGCAGTGGAGGACAGGCACCCTATGGCTACACCTTC
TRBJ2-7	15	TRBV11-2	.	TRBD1	CASSDGTGTFIEQYF	TGTGCCAGCAGCGATGGGACAGGGACTTTTATCGAGCAGTACTTC
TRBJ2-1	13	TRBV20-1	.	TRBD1	CSAGRDRGDEQFF	TGCAGTGCTGGCCGGGACAGGGGCGATGAGCAGTTCTTC
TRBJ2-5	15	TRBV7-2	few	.	CASSSRTASQETQYF	TGTGCCAGCAGCTCCCGGACAGCCAGTCAAGAGACCCAGTACTTC
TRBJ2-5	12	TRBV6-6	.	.	CASRGDTETQYF	TGTGCCAGCAGAGGGGACACGGAGACCCAGTACTTC
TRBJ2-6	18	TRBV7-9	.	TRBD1	CASSLLGTGASRANVLTF	TGTGCCAGCAGCTTATTGGGGACAGGGGCTTCTCGGGCCAACGTCCTGACTTTC
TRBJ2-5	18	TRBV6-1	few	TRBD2	CASSEPPTSGRGRETQYF	TGTGCCAGCAGTGAACCCCCGACTAGCGGGAGGGGTAGAGAGACCCAGTACTTC
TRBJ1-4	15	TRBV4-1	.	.	CASSQPGSKNEKLFF	TGCGCCAGCAGCCAGCCCGGGTCGAAGAATGAAAAACTGTTTTTT
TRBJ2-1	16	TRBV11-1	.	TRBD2	CASNRLGGRIYNEQFF	TGTGCCAGCAACCGCCTAGGCGGGAGGATCTACAATGAGCAGTTCTTC
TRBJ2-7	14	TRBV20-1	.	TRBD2	CSASGTRGNNEQYF	TGCAGTGCTTCCGGGACTAGGGGAAACAATGAGCAGTACTTC
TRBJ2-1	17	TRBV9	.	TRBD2	CASSFGLAGHAYNEQFF	TGTGCCAGCAGCTTTGGACTAGCGGGACATGCGTACAATGAGCAGTTCTTC
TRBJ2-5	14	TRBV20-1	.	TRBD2	CSASRGGIQETQYF	TGCAGTGCTAGTCGCGGGGGGATCCAAGAGACCCAGTACTTC
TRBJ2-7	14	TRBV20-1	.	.	CSARDLRGLDEQYF	TGCAGTGCTAGAGATCTTCGGGGTCTGGACGAGCAGTACTTC
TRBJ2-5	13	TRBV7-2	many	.	CASSLSVQETQYF	TGTGCCAGCAGCTTATCGGTTCAAGAGACCCAGTACTTC
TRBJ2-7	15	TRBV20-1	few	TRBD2	CSARKAGAYAYEQYF	TGCAGTGCTAGAAAGGCGGGAGCCTACGCATACGAGCAGTACTTC